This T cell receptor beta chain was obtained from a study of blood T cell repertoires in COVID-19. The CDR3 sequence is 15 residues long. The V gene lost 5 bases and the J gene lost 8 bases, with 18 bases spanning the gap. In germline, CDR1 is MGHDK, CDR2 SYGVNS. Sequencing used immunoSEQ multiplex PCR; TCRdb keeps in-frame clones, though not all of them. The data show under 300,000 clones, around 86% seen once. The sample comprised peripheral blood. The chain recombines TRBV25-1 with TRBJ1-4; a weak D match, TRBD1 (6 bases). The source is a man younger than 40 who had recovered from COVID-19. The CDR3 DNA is TGTGCCAGCAGTCGAAGCATAGGGGGTTACGAAAAACTGTTTTTT. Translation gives CASSRSIGGYEKLFF. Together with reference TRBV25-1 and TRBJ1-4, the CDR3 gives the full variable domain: EADIYQTPRYLVIGTGKKITLECSQTMGHDKMYWYQQDPGMELHLIHYSYGVNSTEKGDLSSESTVSRIRTEHFPLTLESARPSHTSQYLCASSRSIGGYEKLFFGSGTQLSVL.